These 16 T cell receptor beta chains were all obtained from the same sample, sequenced in a study of B cell selection in AIRE deficiency. The regulatory T cell sort gate was CD4+CD25hiCD127low/negative. TCRdb's copy holds only in-frame clones and misses some; the assay was immunoSEQ multiplex PCR. The sample holds thousands of clones, 87% seen once. Sequenced material: Tregs sorted from PBMCs. The receptors come from a human donor with AIRE deficiency.

This chain joins TRBV6-6 and TRBJ2-3, with 10 positions matching TRBD2. V lost 10 bases and J lost 2; bases outside the gene matches: 9. The CDR3 contains 15 residues. The germline V gene encodes CDR1 MNHNY and CDR2 SVGAGI (reference sequence). DNA for the CDR3: TGTGCCACCTCATCGACTAGCGGGTACACAGATACGCAGTATTTT. As protein: CATSSTSGYTDTQYF.

The rearrangement uses TRBV5-6 and TRBJ2-3, with D hard to call. V was clipped by 0 bases and J by 3 bases, with 5 bases between them. Germline V gene sequence: CDR1 SGHDT, CDR2 YYEEEE. There are 13 residues in the CDR3. This CDR3 is CASSLVGTDTQYF. In DNA form, the CDR3 reads TGTGCCAGCAGCTTGGTTGGGACAGATACGCAGTATTTT.

The rearrangement joins TRBV28 to TRBJ1-2; 9 bases fit TRBD1. Trimming removed 3 bases from V and 11 bases from J; junction bases left unmatched: 10. Germline V gives CDR1 MDHEN, CDR2 SYDVKM. This CDR3 has 14 residues. The CDR3 nucleotides are TGTGCCAGCAGTTTTCCGGGACAGGGTTTCGGGTACACCTTC. Translated, it gives CASSFPGQGFGYTF.

V and J are TRBV7-9 and TRBJ2-1; 8 bases fit TRBD1. With 5 bases clipped from V and 5 bases from J, the junction kept 2 bases outside the gene matches. Germline V lookup: CDR1 SEHNR, CDR2 FQNEAQ (reference sequence). The CDR3 runs 13 residues. The CDR3 protein is CASSQGQDNEQFF. DNA for the CDR3: TGTGCCAGCAGCCAGGGACAGGACAATGAGCAGTTCTTC.

The gene calls are TRBV6-1 and TRBJ1-5; 7 bases align to TRBD1. The J segment lost 0 bases and the V segment lost 4 bases, leaving 9 bases of the junction unmatched. This CDR3 region has 17 residues. Germline V gene sequence: CDR1 MNHNS, CDR2 SASEGT. This CDR3 is CASSGGQTVYSNQPQHF. The CDR3 DNA reads as TGTGCCAGCAGTGGGGGACAGACTGTTTATAGCAATCAGCCCCAGCATTTT.

The CDR3 loop is CASSTLWRIGTEAFF. The CDR3 nucleotides are TGTGCCAGCAGCACCCTCTGGAGGATAGGAACTGAAGCTTTCTTT. The chain recombines TRBV28 with TRBJ1-1, with no clear D. This CDR3 is 15 amino acids long. Trimming pared 6 bases from V and 5 bases from J, leaving 19 bases between. Germline assignment: CDR1 MDHEN and CDR2 SYDVKM.

The V and J genes are TRBV29-1 and TRBJ2-5; D not certain. Germline values: CDR1 SQVTM, CDR2 ANQGSEA. The CDR3 runs to 12 residues. V was trimmed by 4 bases and J by 5 bases, leaving 11 bases between them. The CDR3 loop reads CSVASSPETQYF. The CDR3 DNA sequence: TGCAGCGTTGCATCGAGCCCGGAGACCCAGTACTTC.

This clone was found once. V is TRBV7-9 and J is TRBJ2-4; TRBD2 matches 14 bases. With 5 bases clipped from V and 3 bases from J, the junction kept 12 bases outside the gene matches. The CDR3 is 19 residues long. CDR1 SEHNR and CDR2 FQNEAQ come from the germline V gene (reference sequence). In DNA, the CDR3 is TGTGCCAGCAGCCAAAGGACTAGCGGGAGGTCCACCAACAAAAACATTCAGTACTTC. Encoded protein: CASSQRTSGRSTNKNIQYF.

This clone was picked up one time. The chain couples TRBV7-2 to TRBJ2-7, with TRBD2 matching 11 bases. Unmatched junction bases numbered 3, after V lost 2 bases and J lost 0 bases. Germline-derived CDR1 and CDR2 are SGHTA and FQGNSA. There are 16 residues in the CDR3. The CDR3: CASSLTGLAGSYEQYF. The CDR3 region has the DNA TGTGCCAGCAGCTTAACAGGACTAGCGGGCTCCTACGAGCAGTACTTC.

This clone came up a few times. V usage is TRBV4-3 and J usage is TRBJ1-2, with 8 nucleotides matching TRBD1. Germline CDR1 LGHNA, CDR2 YSLEER. The CDR3 is 15 amino acids. The V and J ends lost 1 base and 3 bases, in that order; junction bases with no gene match: 4. CDR3: CASSQGGTGHYGYTF. The CDR3 region has the DNA TGCGCCAGCAGCCAAGGAGGGACAGGTCACTATGGCTACACCTTC.

This chain uses TRBV27 with TRBJ1-2, with a tentative D call TRBD1 (5 bases). CDR3 length: 15 amino acids. V dropped 3 bases and J dropped 8 bases, with 19 bases sitting between them. Germline CDR1 reads MNHEY; CDR2 reads SMNVEV (reference sequence). The CDR3 DNA reads TGTGCCAGCAGTTTCTCGTGGCACCCTGCAGGGGGCTACACCTTC. As protein: CASSFSWHPAGGYTF.

This chain links TRBV19 with TRBJ1-2; 11 nucleotides match TRBD1. Germline V gene lookup returns CDR1 LNHDA and CDR2 SQIVND (reference sequence). This CDR3 comprises 15 residues. After removal of 4 bases from V and 2 bases from J, the junction contained 3 bases not matched to a gene. The chain's CDR3 is CASSKDRGLNYGYTF. The CDR3 DNA reads TGTGCCAGTAGTAAGGACAGGGGGCTCAACTATGGCTACACCTTC.

This clone was seen a few times. V gene TRBV7-2 combines with J gene TRBJ1-3; TRBD1 agrees at 10 bases. V was pared by 6 bases and J by 4 bases, with 3 bases of the junction left unmatched. The CDR3 consists of 14 residues. Germline CDR1 and CDR2: SGHTA and FQGNSA. The DNA for the CDR3 is TGTGCCAGCAGGAGGACAGGGGGGGGAAACACCATATATTTT. Its translation is CASRRTGGGNTIYF.

The chain is built from TRBV6-5 and TRBJ1-1, with D unclear. This CDR3 is 14 amino acids long. V lost 2 bases and J 1 base, leaving 8 bases between the germline ends. The germline V gene has CDR1 MNHEY and CDR2 SVGAGI. The CDR3 sequence is CASSYSRRNTEAFF. CDR3 nucleotide sequence: TGTGCCAGCAGTTACAGCCGCCGGAACACTGAAGCTTTCTTT.

The rearrangement links TRBV7-9 to TRBJ1-2; 7 bases are a match to TRBD1. The J segment lost 4 bases and the V segment lost 7 bases, leaving 9 bases of the junction unmatched. The germline V gene encodes CDR1 SEHNR and CDR2 FQNEAQ (reference sequence). The CDR3 contains 14 residues. The CDR3 coding sequence is TGTGCCAGCAATTTTAGGGACAGACCCTATGGCTACACCTTC. The encoded protein is CASNFRDRPYGYTF.

The chain couples TRBV18 to TRBJ2-1; 11 positions match TRBD2. Trimming cost V 2 bases and J 4 bases; bases outside gene matches: 7. CDR3 length: 17 amino acids. CDR1 and CDR2 (germline): KGHSH, LQKENI. CDR3 residues: CASSPTRLAGRYNEQFF. The CDR3 DNA reads as TGTGCCAGCTCACCAACCCGACTAGCGGGACGTTACAATGAGCAGTTCTTC.